This TCR beta chain was recovered during a study of technical replicates of blood from a few donors. The repertoire was sequenced with immunoSEQ multiplex PCR; TCRdb's copy has only in-frame clones and lacks some. The sample shows 75,000 to 100,000 clones, roughly 94% of them seen only once. The CDR3 runs 19 residues. Unmatched junction bases numbered 12, after V lost 4 bases and J lost 3 bases. The germline gives CDR1 LGHNA, CDR2 YNFKEQ. Sequencing was performed on T cells isolated from PBMCs. The rearrangement uses TRBV4-2 and TRBJ2-1, with 13 bases aligning to TRBD2. The source of this sequence is a human donor in good health. Here the CDR3 reads CASSLKVGLAGDGYNEQFF. The CDR3 bases are TGTGCCAGCAGCCTAAAGGTCGGACTAGCGGGAGATGGCTACAATGAGCAGTTCTTC.